A single sample is the source of the 13 T cell receptor beta chains below, sequenced in a study of T cell responses to AZD1222 COVID-19 vaccine. Data came from immunoSEQ multiplex PCR; TCRdb stores just in-frame clones and leaves some out. Of approximately 120,000 clones in the sample, around nine tenths were seen once. The sequencing here drew on peripheral blood, taken on day 0 of AZD1222 vaccination. These receptor sequences come from an adult in good health.

The chain links TRBV30 to TRBJ1-3; D unresolved. The CDR3 length is 12 residues. V gave up 5 bases and J gave up 4 bases, with 9 bases separating them. The germline V gene encodes CDR1 GTSNPN and CDR2 SVGIG (reference sequence). CDR3 loop: CAWSGSGNTIYF. The DNA of the CDR3 is TGTGCCTGGTCCGGTTCCGGAAACACCATATATTTT.

This sequence joins TRBV3-1 (or the pseudogene TRBV3-2) and TRBJ1-1, with 9 bases identical to TRBD1. The length of the CDR3 is 14 residues. J gave up 3 bases and V 3 bases, and 2 bases lay outside the gene matches. Germline V lookup: CDR1 LGHDT, CDR2 YNNKEL (reference sequence). The CDR3 sequence: CASSQTGGYTEAFF. The CDR3, as DNA: TGTGCCAGCAGCCAGACAGGGGGATACACTGAAGCTTTCTTT.

This clone was counted a few times. The same CDR3 also results from other DNA sequences found in this sample. J is TRBJ2-1 and V is TRBV5-4; 10 bases are shared with TRBD2. V was clipped by 0 bases and J by 1 base; unmatched bases: 1. The germline gives CDR1 SGHNT, CDR2 YYREEE (reference sequence). This CDR3 has 16 amino acids. The CDR3 DNA follows: TGTGCCAGCAGCTTGGGGACTAGCGGTTCCTACAATGAGCAGTTCTTC. It codes for CASSLGTSGSYNEQFF.

The chain employs TRBV18 and TRBJ1-2, with 9 bases that match TRBD1. Germline CDR1 and CDR2: KGHSH and LQKENI. The length of the CDR3 is 17 residues. V lost 2 bases and J lost 1; bases outside the gene matches: 8. In DNA form, the CDR3 reads TGTGCCAGCTCACCAGGGACAGGGACTCAATTTAACTATGGCTACACCTTC. This translates into CASSPGTGTQFNYGYTF.

The chain recombines TRBV7-9 with TRBJ2-1, with D possibly TRBD1 on 5 matching bases. The CDR3 sequence is 15 residues long. Germline V gene sequence: CDR1 SEHNR, CDR2 FQNEAQ (reference sequence). V was clipped by 2 bases and J by 10 bases, with 18 bases between them. The CDR3 DNA is TGTGCCAGCAGCTTATCGGTTGGCAGGGTTTTGGAGCAGTTCTTC. The encoded protein is CASSLSVGRVLEQFF.

The chain has TRBV11-2 and TRBJ2-7; no definite D call. Germline CDR1 is SGHAT and CDR2 is FQNNGV. There are 13 residues in the CDR3. Between the trimmed V and J ends, which lost 1 base and 0 bases, there was a span of 4 bases. The CDR3 DNA is TGTGCCAGCAGCTTAGCGGTCTCCTACGAGCAGTACTTC. Its translation is CASSLAVSYEQYF.

The DNA of the CDR3 is TGTGCCAGCAGTTTAGGTAACGAGCAGTACTTC. Its protein is CASSLGNEQYF. The chain uses TRBV28 and TRBJ2-7, with no clear D. Trimming pared 2 bases from V and 5 bases from J, leaving 4 bases between. The CDR3 runs 11 residues. Germline values: CDR1 MDHEN, CDR2 SYDVKM.

This clone was recorded once. V usage is TRBV6-6 and J usage is TRBJ1-5; 9 bases line up with TRBD1. The CDR3 covers 15 residues. Germline V CDR1 and CDR2: MNHNY, SVGAGI (reference sequence). J gave up 6 bases and V 6 bases, and 9 bases lay outside the gene matches. The CDR3 DNA reads as TGTGCCAGCAGCTCATTGGGACAGGGCGGTCAGCCCCAGCATTTT. Translation gives CASSSLGQGGQPQHF.

V gene TRBV4-1 combines with J gene TRBJ1-4; TRBD1 agrees at 7 bases. Trimming cost V 0 bases and J 5 bases; bases outside gene matches: 9. The germline V gene has CDR1 MGHRA and CDR2 YSYEKL. The CDR3 runs to 17 residues. The CDR3 spells CASSQEGPGQRNEKLFF. As DNA, the CDR3 is TGCGCCAGCAGCCAAGAGGGACCGGGACAGCGAAATGAAAAACTGTTTTTT.

V and J are TRBV2 and TRBJ2-3; possible D gene TRBD2, 5 bases. The length of the CDR3 is 14 residues. V lost 7 bases and J 0 bases, leaving 11 bases between the germline ends. Germline V gene data show CDR1 as SNHLY and CDR2 as FYNNEI. The CDR3 bases are TGTGCCAGCAATAGGCGGGCTAGCACAGATACGCAGTATTTT. Residues: CASNRRASTDTQYF.

The chain joins TRBV25-1 to TRBJ1-4; no firm D call. CDR1 is MGHDK and CDR2 is SYGVNS in the germline V gene. The CDR3 is made up of 12 amino acids. Trimming stripped 6 bases from V and 4 bases from J, with 6 bases between. CDR3 loop: CASRGDNEKLFF. The DNA of the CDR3 is TGTGCCAGCAGGGGAGATAATGAAAAACTGTTTTTT.

This chain connects TRBV7-9 to TRBJ2-3; D may match TRBD1 or TRBD2 (6 bases each). V lost 5 bases and J lost 3, with 15 bases in between. The germline V gene has CDR1 SEHNR and CDR2 FQNEAQ (reference sequence). The CDR3 is 15 residues long. DNA of the CDR3: TGTGCCAGCAGCCCAAACGGGGGCCCGACAGATACGCAGTATTTT. Translated, it gives CASSPNGGPTDTQYF.

This clone showed up just a few times. This chain uses TRBV11-2 with TRBJ1-6; D uncertain. The CDR3 length is 18 residues. Germline lookup yields CDR1 SGHAT and CDR2 FQNNGV. The V end lost 1 base, the J end lost 6 bases, and 19 bases lay between the germline ends. The chain's CDR3 is CASSLGRASDLFNSPLHF. CDR3 bases: TGTGCCAGCAGCTTAGGCAGAGCCTCTGACCTCTTTAATTCACCCCTCCACTTT.